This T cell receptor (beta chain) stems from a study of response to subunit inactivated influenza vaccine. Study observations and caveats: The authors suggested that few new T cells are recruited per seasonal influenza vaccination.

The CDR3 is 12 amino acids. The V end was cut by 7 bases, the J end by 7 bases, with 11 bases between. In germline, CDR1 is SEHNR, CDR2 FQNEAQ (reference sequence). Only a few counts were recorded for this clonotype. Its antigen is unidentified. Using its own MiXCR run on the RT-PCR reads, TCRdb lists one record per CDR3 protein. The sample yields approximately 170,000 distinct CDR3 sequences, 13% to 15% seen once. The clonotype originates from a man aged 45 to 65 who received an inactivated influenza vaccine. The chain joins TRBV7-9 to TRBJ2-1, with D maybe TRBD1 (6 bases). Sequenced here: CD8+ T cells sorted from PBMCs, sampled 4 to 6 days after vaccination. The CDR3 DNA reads TGTGCCAGCACCAGGGGCCGTAATGAGCAGTTCTTC. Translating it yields CASTRGRNEQFF. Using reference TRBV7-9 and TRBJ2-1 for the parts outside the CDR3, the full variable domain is DTGVSQNPRHKITKRGQNVTFRCDPISEHNRLYWYRQTLGQGPEFLTYFQNEAQLEKSRLLSDRFSAERPKGSFSTLEIQRTEQGDSAMYLCASTRGRNEQFFGPGTRLTVL.